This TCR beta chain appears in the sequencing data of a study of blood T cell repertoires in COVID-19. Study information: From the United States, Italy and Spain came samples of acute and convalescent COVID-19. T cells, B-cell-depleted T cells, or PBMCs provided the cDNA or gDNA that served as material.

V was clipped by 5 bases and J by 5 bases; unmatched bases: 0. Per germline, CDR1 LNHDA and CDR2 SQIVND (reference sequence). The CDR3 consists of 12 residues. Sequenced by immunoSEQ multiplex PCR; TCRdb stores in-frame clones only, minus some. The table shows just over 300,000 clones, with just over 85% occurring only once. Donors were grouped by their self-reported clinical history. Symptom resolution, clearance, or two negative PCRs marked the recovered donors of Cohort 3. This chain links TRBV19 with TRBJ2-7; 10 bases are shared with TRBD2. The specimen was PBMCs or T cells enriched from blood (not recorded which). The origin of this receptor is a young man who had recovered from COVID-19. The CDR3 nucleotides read TGTGCCAGTAGTCTAGCGGGAGACGAGCAGTACTTC. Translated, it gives CASSLAGDEQYF.